This passage covers 12 T cell receptor beta chains from one sample sequenced in a study of control samples from healthy donors and cancer patients. Libraries were prepared by immunoSEQ multiplex PCR; TCRdb keeps only in-frame clonotypes and omits some of them. The sample holds 150,000 or so clones, approximately 96% seen once. The sample was blood. The receptors were gathered from a man between 35 and 55 years old in good health.

The chain combines TRBV19 with TRBJ1-1, with D tentatively TRBD1 (5 bases). Germline-derived CDR1 and CDR2 are LNHDA and SQIVND (reference sequence). This CDR3 contains 14 residues. V lost 6 bases and J lost 1, with 12 bases in between. CDR3 nucleotides: TGTGCCAGTAGAAGGGCAGGGTCGAACACTGAAGCTTTCTTT. Translation: CASRRAGSNTEAFF.

The V gene is TRBV7-2, the J gene TRBJ1-4; TRBD1 is a possible D gene (6 bases). CDR3 length equals 15 residues. Germline V lookup: CDR1 SGHTA, CDR2 FQGNSA. V gave up 2 bases and J gave up 1 base, with 8 bases separating them. The CDR3 loop is CASSLTGLTNEKLFF. CDR3 coding DNA: TGTGCCAGCAGCTTAACAGGGTTAACTAATGAAAAACTGTTTTTT.

The chain is built from TRBV28 and TRBJ1-6; TRBD1 might be the D (6 bases). V shed 5 bases and J shed 6 bases, with 14 bases lying between them. Germline V lookup: CDR1 MDHEN, CDR2 SYDVKM. The CDR3 runs to 15 residues. The CDR3 protein is CASSTDRRGNSPLHF. CDR3 sequence (DNA): TGTGCCAGCAGTACCGACAGGAGGGGTAATTCACCCCTCCACTTT.

The chain employs TRBV3-1 (or the pseudogene TRBV3-2) and TRBJ2-2; D unclear. Trimming stripped 4 bases from V and 8 bases from J, with 14 bases between. CDR1 and CDR2 (germline): LGHDT, YNNKEL (reference sequence). The CDR3 contains 14 residues. The chain's CDR3 is CASSPPAPPGELFF. The CDR3 DNA reads as TGTGCCAGCAGCCCTCCAGCCCCGCCTGGGGAGCTGTTTTTT.

The rearrangement joins TRBV28 to TRBJ1-2, with D hard to call. Germline V lookup: CDR1 MDHEN, CDR2 SYDVKM. This CDR3 spans 15 amino acids. Trimming shortened V by 4 bases and J by 0 bases, and 12 bases separated the two germline ends. The CDR3 DNA is TGTGCCAGCAGTTCCAGGATTGGAGCTAACTATGGCTACACCTTC. It encodes CASSSRIGANYGYTF.

This rearrangement joins TRBV7-6 to TRBJ1-6; 8 bases are a match to TRBD1. This CDR3 is 14 amino acids long. The trim removed 4 bases at V and 8 bases at J, leaving 4 bases unmatched. Germline-derived CDR1 and CDR2 are SGHVS and FNYEAQ. The CDR3 loop reads CASSSGTGDSPLHF. Written as DNA, the CDR3 is TGTGCCAGCAGCTCAGGGACAGGAGATTCACCCCTCCACTTT. Filled out from reference TRBV7-6 and TRBJ1-6, the complete variable domain reads GAGVSQSPRYKVTKRGQDVALRCDPISGHVSLYWYRQALGQGPEFLTYFNYEAQQDKSGLPNDRFSAERPEGSISTLTIQRTEQRDSAMYRCASSSGTGDSPLHFGNGTRLTVT.

The chain links TRBV28 to TRBJ1-5; 7 bases align to TRBD1. The CDR3 is 14 amino acids. Germline CDR1 and CDR2: MDHEN and SYDVKM. The V and J ends lost 5 bases and 3 bases, in that order; junction bases with no gene match: 4. In DNA, the CDR3 is TGTGCCAGCAGTCTCGACAGGGACAATCAGCCCCAGCATTTT. It specifies CASSLDRDNQPQHF.

The gene calls are TRBV5-5 and TRBJ2-7; weak D call: TRBD1 (5 bases). There are 13 residues in the CDR3. V was trimmed by 4 bases and J by 0 bases, leaving 8 bases between them. Germline lookup yields CDR1 SGHKS and CDR2 YYEKEE (reference sequence). The CDR3 DNA reads TGTGCCAGCAGCAGACAGAGCTCCTACGAGCAGTACTTC. This gives the protein CASSRQSSYEQYF.

The V and J genes are TRBV28 and TRBJ1-2, with a tentative D call TRBD1 (5 bases). This CDR3 contains 15 residues. The germline V gene encodes CDR1 MDHEN and CDR2 SYDVKM. The germline V and J ends were trimmed by 6 bases and 8 bases, with 22 bases remaining between them. The CDR3 coding sequence is TGTGCCAGCAGGCTTAATCCCTCCCGGGGGGTCGGCTACACCTTC. This encodes CASRLNPSRGVGYTF.

The chain links TRBV7-2 to TRBJ2-3; 9 bases match TRBD2. V dropped 2 bases and J dropped 4; count of bases not matched to a gene: 10. Germline assignment: CDR1 SGHTA and CDR2 FQGNSA. The length of the CDR3 is 17 residues. CDR3 sequence: CASSLFSAGGQADTQYF. The CDR3 DNA reads TGTGCCAGCAGCTTATTCTCGGCGGGGGGGCAAGCAGATACGCAGTATTTT. Together with reference TRBV7-2 and TRBJ2-3, the CDR3 gives the full variable domain: GAGVSQSPSNKVTEKGKDVELRCDPISGHTALYWYRQSLGQGLEFLIYFQGNSAPDKSGLPSDRFSAERTGGSVSTLTIQRTQQEDSAVYLCASSLFSAGGQADTQYFGPGTRLTVL.

The chain combines TRBV7-2 with TRBJ2-2; 7 bases are a match to TRBD1. This CDR3 region has 16 residues. Germline V gives CDR1 SGHTA, CDR2 FQGNSA. V shed 6 bases, J shed 1 base, and the junction held 8 bases outside the gene matches. The CDR3 DNA reads as TGTGCCAGCAGGATTAGCCGGGACAGGAACACCGGGGAGCTGTTTTTT. It specifies CASRISRDRNTGELFF.

Only a few counts were recorded for this clone. The chain carries TRBV6-5 and TRBJ1-5; a possible D gene is TRBD1 (6 bases). The germline V and J ends were trimmed by 6 bases and 9 bases, with 21 bases remaining between them. The CDR3 is 15 amino acids. Per the germline V gene, CDR1 is MNHEY and CDR2 is SVGAGI. The CDR3 here is CASRQTPTGRSPQHF. The DNA of the CDR3 is TGTGCCAGCAGACAAACACCGACAGGCAGGTCGCCCCAGCATTTT.